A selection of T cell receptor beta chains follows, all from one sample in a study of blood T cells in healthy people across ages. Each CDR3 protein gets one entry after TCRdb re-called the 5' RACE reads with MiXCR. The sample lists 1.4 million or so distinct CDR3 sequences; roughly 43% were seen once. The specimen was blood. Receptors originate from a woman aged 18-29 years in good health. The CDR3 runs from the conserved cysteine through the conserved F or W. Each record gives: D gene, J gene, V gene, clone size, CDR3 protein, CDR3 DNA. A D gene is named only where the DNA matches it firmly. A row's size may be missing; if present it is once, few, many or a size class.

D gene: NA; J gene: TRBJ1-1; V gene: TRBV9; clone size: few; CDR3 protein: CASSVDGVGFTEAFF; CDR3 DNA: TGTGCCAGCAGCGTAGATGGGGTAGGGTTCACTGAAGCTTTCTTT
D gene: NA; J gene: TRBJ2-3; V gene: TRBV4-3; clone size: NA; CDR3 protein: CASSQDWGGNTQYF; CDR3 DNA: TGCGCCAGCAGCCAAGATTGGGGGGGCAATACGCAGTATTTT
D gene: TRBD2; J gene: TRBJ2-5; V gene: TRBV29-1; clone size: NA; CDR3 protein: CSVDPGLAAKETQYF; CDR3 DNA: TGCAGCGTTGATCCCGGACTAGCGGCCAAAGAGACCCAGTACTTC
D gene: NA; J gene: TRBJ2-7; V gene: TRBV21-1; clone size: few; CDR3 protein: CASSKGGQGSYEQYF; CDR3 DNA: TGTGCCAGCAGCAAAGGAGGACAGGGGTCCTACGAGCAGTACTTC
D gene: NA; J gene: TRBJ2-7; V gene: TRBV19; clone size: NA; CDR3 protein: CASTHRESDEQYF; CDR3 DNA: TGTGCCAGTACTCACAGGGAATCGGACGAGCAGTACTTC
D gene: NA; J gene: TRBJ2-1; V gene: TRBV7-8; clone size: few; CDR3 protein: CASKLLNEQFF; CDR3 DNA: TGTGCCAGCAAGCTGCTGAATGAGCAGTTCTTC
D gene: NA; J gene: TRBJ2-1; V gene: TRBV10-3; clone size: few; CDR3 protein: CAIRKNNEQFF; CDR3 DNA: TGTGCCATCAGAAAGAACAATGAGCAGTTCTTC
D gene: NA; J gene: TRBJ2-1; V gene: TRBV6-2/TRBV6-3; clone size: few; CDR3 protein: CASSQVDTDEQFF; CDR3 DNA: TGTGCCAGCAGCCAAGTCGATACGGATGAGCAGTTCTTC
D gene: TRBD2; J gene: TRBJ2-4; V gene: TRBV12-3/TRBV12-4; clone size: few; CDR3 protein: CASSLRLSSGSLGEQYF; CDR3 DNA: TGTGCCAGCAGTTTACGCCTTTCAAGCGGGAGTTTAGGGGAGCAGTACTTC
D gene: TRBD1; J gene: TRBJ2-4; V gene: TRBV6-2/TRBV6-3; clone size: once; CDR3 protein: CASRTGKSEYF; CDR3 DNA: TGTGCCAGCAGGACAGGGAAGTCGGAGTACTTC
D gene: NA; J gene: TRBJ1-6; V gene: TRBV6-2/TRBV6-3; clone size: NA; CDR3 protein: CASRTKIYSYNSPLHF; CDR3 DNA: TGTGCCAGCAGGACCAAGATCTACTCCTATAATTCACCCCTCCACTTT
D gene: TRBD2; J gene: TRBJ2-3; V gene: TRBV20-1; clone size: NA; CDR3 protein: CSASSGGGSTDTQYF; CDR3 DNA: TGCAGTGCTAGCTCGGGCGGGGGAAGCACAGATACGCAGTATTTT
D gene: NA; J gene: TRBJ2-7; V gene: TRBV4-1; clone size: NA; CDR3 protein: CASSRLSGSPYEQYF; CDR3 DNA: TGCGCCAGCAGCCGCCTTTCCGGATCCCCCTACGAGCAGTACTTC
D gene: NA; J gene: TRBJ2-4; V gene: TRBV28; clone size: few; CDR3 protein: CASSVPTEFLAKNIQYF; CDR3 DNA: TGTGCCAGCAGTGTCCCTACAGAATTTCTAGCCAAAAACATTCAGTACTTC
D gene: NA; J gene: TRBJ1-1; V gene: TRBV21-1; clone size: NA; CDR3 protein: CASSTSGQPLLDTEAFF; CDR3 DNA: TGTGCCAGCAGCACCTCGGGACAGCCACTTTTGGACACTGAAGCTTTCTTT
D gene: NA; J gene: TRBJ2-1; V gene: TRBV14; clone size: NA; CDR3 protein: CASSQGRGDNEQFF; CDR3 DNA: TGTGCCAGTAGCCAAGGCAGGGGAGACAATGAGCAGTTCTTC
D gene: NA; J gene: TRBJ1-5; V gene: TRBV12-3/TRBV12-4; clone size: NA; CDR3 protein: CAISVGVQPQHF; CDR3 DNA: TGTGCCATCTCCGTGGGGGTTCAGCCCCAGCATTTT
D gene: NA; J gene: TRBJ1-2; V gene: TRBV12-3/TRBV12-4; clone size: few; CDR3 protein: CASSGRRFYGYTF; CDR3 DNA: TGTGCCAGCAGTGGGAGGCGGTTCTATGGCTACACCTTC
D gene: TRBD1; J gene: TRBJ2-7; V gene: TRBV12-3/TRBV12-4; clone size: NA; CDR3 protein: CASSPTGTGSSEQYF; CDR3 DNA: TGTGCCAGCAGCCCAACCGGGACAGGGAGTAGTGAGCAGTACTTC
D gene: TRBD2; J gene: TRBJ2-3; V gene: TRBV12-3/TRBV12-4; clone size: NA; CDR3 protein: CASSKASGGFTDTQYF; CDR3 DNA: TGTGCCAGCAGTAAGGCGAGCGGGGGGTTTACAGATACGCAGTATTTT
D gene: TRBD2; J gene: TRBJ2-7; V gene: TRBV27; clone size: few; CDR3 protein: CASSITSGSYEQYF; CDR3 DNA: TGTGCCAGCAGTATCACTAGCGGGAGTTACGAGCAGTACTTC
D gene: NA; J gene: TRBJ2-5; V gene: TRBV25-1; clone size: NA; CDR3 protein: CASSDLGGAETQYF; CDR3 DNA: TGTGCCAGCAGTGACCTCGGGGGCGCGGAGACCCAGTACTTC
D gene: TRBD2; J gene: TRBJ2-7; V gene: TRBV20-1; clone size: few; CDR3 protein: CSAKIAGALHNEQYF; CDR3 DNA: TGCAGTGCTAAAATAGCGGGGGCCCTCCACAATGAGCAGTACTTC
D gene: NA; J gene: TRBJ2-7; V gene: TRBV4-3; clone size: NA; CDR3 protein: CASSQEGGYTYEQYF; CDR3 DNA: TGCGCCAGCAGTCAAGAAGGGGGTTACACCTACGAGCAGTACTTC
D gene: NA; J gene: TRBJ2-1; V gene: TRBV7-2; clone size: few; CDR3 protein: CASSLSSRANEQFF; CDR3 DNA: TGTGCCAGCAGCTTATCCTCCAGGGCTAATGAGCAGTTCTTC
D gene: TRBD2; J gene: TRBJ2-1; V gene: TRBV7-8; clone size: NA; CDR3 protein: CANSLRTSGTISSYNEQFF; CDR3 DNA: TGTGCCAACAGCTTACGGACTAGCGGGACTATTAGCTCCTACAATGAGCAGTTCTTC
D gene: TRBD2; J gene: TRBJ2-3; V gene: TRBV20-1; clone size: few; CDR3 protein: CSAPRLAGEDTQYF; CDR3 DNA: TGCAGTGCCCCTCGACTAGCGGGAGAGGATACGCAGTATTTT
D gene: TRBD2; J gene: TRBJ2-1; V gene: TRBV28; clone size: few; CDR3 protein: CATMENREDDLHNEQFF; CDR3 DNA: TGTGCCACCATGGAGAACCGGGAGGACGATCTCCACAATGAGCAGTTCTTC
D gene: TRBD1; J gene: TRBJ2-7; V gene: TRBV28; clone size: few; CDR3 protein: CAWAQGASREQYF; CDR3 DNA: TGTGCCTGGGCCCAGGGGGCCTCGAGGGAGCAGTACTTC
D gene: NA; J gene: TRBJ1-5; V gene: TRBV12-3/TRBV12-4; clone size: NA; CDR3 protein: CASSATDNQPQHF; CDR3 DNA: TGTGCCAGCAGTGCGACAGATAATCAGCCCCAGCATTTT
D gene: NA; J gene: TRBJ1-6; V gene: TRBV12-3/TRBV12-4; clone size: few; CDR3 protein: CASRRTDYNSPLHF; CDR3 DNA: TGTGCCAGCAGAAGGACAGATTATAATTCACCCCTCCACTTT
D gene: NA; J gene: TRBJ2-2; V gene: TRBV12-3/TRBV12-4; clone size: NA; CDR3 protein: CASSRVNTGELFF; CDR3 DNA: TGTGCCAGCAGCAGGGTGAACACCGGGGAGCTGTTTTTT
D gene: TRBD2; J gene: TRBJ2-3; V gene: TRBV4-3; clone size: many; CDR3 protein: CASSQAASGGTDTQYF; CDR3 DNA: TGCGCCAGCAGCCAAGCGGCTAGCGGGGGCACAGATACGCAGTATTTT
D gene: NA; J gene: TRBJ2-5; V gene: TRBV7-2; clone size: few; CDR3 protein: CASSPYPMRNEQYF; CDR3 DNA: TGTGCCAGCAGTCCCTACCCCATGAGGAATGAGCAGTACTTC
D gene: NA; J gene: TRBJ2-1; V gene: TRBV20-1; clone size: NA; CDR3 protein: CSASRPPYEQFF; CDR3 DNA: TGCAGTGCTAGCAGGCCGCCCTACGAGCAGTTCTTC
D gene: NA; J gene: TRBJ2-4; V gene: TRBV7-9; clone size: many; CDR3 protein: CASSPRVAKNIQYF; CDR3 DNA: TGTGCCAGCAGCCCCCGTGTTGCCAAAAACATTCAGTACTTC
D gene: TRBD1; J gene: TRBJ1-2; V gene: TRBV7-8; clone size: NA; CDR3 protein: CASSLLPDRVYGYTF; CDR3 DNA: TGTGCCAGCAGCTTACTACCCGACAGGGTCTATGGCTACACCTTC
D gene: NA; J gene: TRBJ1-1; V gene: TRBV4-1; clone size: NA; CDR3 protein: CASGQTRDTEAFF; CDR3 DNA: TGCGCCAGCGGCCAAACGCGGGACACTGAAGCTTTCTTT
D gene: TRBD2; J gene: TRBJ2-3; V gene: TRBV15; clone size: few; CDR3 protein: CATSREAARGTQYF; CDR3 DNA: TGTGCCACCAGCAGAGAAGCGGCGCGGGGGACGCAGTATTTT
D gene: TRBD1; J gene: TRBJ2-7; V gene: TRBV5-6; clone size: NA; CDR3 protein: CASSLERTGTHWAMQYF; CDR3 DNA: TGTGCCAGCAGCTTGGAGAGGACAGGAACCCACTGGGCGATGCAGTACTTC
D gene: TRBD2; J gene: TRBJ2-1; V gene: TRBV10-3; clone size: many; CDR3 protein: CAISLAGDGYNEQFF; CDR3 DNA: TGTGCCATCAGTTTAGCGGGGGACGGTTACAATGAGCAGTTCTTC
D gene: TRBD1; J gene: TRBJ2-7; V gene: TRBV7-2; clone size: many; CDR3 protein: CASSYDRGSEQYF; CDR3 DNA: TGTGCCAGCAGCTATGACAGGGGATCCGAGCAGTACTTC
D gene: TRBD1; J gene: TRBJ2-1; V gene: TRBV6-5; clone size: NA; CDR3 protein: CASSPTGDPNEQFF; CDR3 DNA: TGTGCCAGCAGCCCGACAGGGGATCCGAATGAGCAGTTCTTC
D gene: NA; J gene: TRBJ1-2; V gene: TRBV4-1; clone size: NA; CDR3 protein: CASSNLGVALGYTF; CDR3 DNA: TGCGCCAGCAGCAATTTAGGGGTTGCATTAGGCTACACCTTC